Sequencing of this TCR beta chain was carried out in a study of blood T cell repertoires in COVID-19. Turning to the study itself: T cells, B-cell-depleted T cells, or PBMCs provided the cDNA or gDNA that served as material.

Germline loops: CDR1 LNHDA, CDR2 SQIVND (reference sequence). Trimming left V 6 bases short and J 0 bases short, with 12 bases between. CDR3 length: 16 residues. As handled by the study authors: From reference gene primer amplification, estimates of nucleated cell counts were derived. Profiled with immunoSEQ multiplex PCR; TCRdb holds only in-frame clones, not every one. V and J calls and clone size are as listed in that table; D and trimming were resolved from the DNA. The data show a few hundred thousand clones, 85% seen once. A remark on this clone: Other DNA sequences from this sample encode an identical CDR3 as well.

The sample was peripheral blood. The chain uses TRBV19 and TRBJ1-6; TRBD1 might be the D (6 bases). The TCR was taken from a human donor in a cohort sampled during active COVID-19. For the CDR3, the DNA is TGTGCCAGTAGCATCCTGGACAGCTCCTATAATTCACCCCTCCACTTT. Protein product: CASSILDSSYNSPLHF.